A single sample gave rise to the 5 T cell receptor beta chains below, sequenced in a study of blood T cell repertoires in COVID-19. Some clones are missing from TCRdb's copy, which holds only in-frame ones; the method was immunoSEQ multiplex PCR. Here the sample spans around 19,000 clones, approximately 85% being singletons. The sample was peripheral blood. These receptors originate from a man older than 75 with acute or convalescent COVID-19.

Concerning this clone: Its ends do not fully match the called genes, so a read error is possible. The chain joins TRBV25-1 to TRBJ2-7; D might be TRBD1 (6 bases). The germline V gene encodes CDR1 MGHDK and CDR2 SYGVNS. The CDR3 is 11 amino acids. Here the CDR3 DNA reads TGTGCCAGCAGTGCAGGGGTTGGTGTGGCGTTC. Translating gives CASSAGVGVAF.

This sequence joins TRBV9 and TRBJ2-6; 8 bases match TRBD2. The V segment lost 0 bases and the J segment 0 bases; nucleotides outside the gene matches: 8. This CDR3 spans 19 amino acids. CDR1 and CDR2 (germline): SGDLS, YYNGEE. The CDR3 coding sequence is TGTGCCAGCAGCGTAGCTGTCGGGACTAGGGACTCTGGGGCCAACGTCCTGACTTTC. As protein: CASSVAVGTRDSGANVLTF.

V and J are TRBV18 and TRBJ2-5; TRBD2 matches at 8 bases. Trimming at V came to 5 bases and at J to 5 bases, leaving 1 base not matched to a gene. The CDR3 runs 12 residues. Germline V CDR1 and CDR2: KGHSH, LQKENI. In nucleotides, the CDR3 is TGTGCCAGCTCAGCGGGAGGTGAGACCCAGTACTTC. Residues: CASSAGGETQYF.

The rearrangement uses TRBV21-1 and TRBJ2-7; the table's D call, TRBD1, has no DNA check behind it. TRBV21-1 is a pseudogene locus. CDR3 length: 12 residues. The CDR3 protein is CASTDRGYEQYV. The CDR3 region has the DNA TGTGCCAGCACAGACAGGGGTTACGAGCAGTACGTC.

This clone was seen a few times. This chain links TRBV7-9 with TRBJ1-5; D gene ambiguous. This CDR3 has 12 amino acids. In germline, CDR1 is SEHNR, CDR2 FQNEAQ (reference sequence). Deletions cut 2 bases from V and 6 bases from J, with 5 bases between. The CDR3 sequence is CASSLTSQPQHF. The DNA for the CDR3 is TGTGCCAGCAGCTTAACTTCTCAGCCCCAGCATTTT.